A selection of T cell receptor beta chains follows, all from one sample in a study of blood T cell repertoires in COVID-19. Repertoires were generated with immunoSEQ multiplex PCR, while TCRdb's copy carries only in-frame clones and drops some. Here the sample spans over 350,000 clones, around 87% being singletons. Material: PBMCs or T cells enriched from blood (not recorded which). These receptors were taken from a young woman with acute COVID-19. Each CDR3 is given with its conserved first and last residue. Each record gives: V gene, D gene, clone size, J gene, CDR3 length, CDR3 protein, CDR3 DNA. The D gene is left open where the match is weak. A clone size is listed for some rows: how often the clone was seen (once, few, many), or a class if it is expanded.

V gene: TRBV12-5
D gene: NA
clone size: NA
J gene: TRBJ2-3
CDR3 length: 13
CDR3 protein: CASGSSPTDTQYF
CDR3 DNA: TGTGCTAGTGGGTCGTCCCCGACAGATACGCAGTATTTT

V gene: TRBV6-1
D gene: TRBD1
clone size: NA
J gene: TRBJ2-1
CDR3 length: 16
CDR3 protein: CASSELHGTGYDEQFF
CDR3 DNA: TGTGCCAGCAGTGAACTTCATGGGACAGGGTACGATGAGCAGTTCTTC

V gene: TRBV19
D gene: TRBD1
clone size: NA
J gene: TRBJ2-2
CDR3 length: 18
CDR3 protein: CASSIQRTGIRNTGELFF
CDR3 DNA: TGTGCCAGTAGTATACAGCGGACAGGAATAAGAAACACCGGGGAGCTGTTTTTT

V gene: TRBV7-9
D gene: NA
clone size: NA
J gene: TRBJ1-1
CDR3 length: 12
CDR3 protein: CASSLDTAEAFF
CDR3 DNA: TGTGCCAGCAGCTTAGACACCGCAGAAGCTTTCTTT

V gene: TRBV2
D gene: TRBD1
clone size: NA
J gene: TRBJ1-5
CDR3 length: 14
CDR3 protein: CASSWQGEIQPQHF
CDR3 DNA: TGTGCCAGCAGCTGGCAGGGGGAGATTCAGCCCCAGCATTTT

V gene: TRBV9
D gene: TRBD2
clone size: NA
J gene: TRBJ2-5
CDR3 length: 16
CDR3 protein: CASSVNSGGPWETQYF
CDR3 DNA: TGTGCCAGCAGCGTGAATAGCGGGGGCCCCTGGGAGACCCAGTACTTC

V gene: TRBV4-1
D gene: NA
clone size: NA
J gene: TRBJ2-1
CDR3 length: 17
CDR3 protein: CASSQGRGDSSYNEQFF
CDR3 DNA: TGCGCCAGCAGCCAAGGTAGGGGGGACAGCTCCTACAATGAGCAGTTCTTC

V gene: TRBV5-1
D gene: TRBD2
clone size: NA
J gene: TRBJ2-7
CDR3 length: 16
CDR3 protein: CASSLGPAGNSYEQYF
CDR3 DNA: TGCGCCAGCAGCTTAGGCCCAGCGGGGAACTCCTACGAGCAGTACTTC

V gene: TRBV30
D gene: TRBD1
clone size: NA
J gene: TRBJ1-6
CDR3 length: 15
CDR3 protein: CAWTNRGLYNSPLHF
CDR3 DNA: TGTGCCTGGACAAACAGGGGGCTCTATAATTCACCCCTCCACTTT

V gene: TRBV2
D gene: NA
clone size: NA
J gene: TRBJ1-3
CDR3 length: 17
CDR3 protein: CASSEPFYRASGNTIYF
CDR3 DNA: TGTGCCAGCAGTGAGCCCTTTTACAGGGCATCTGGAAACACCATATATTTT

V gene: TRBV19
D gene: TRBD1
clone size: NA
J gene: TRBJ1-1
CDR3 length: 15
CDR3 protein: CASRPRGQGGTEAFF
CDR3 DNA: TGTGCCAGTAGACCTCGGGGACAGGGAGGCACTGAAGCTTTCTTT

V gene: TRBV27
D gene: NA
clone size: NA
J gene: TRBJ2-3
CDR3 length: 14
CDR3 protein: CASSPGRGLDTQYF
CDR3 DNA: TGTGCCAGCAGTCCAGGACGGGGGTTAGATACGCAGTATTTT

V gene: TRBV28
D gene: NA
clone size: NA
J gene: TRBJ2-1
CDR3 length: 17
CDR3 protein: CASTNLQGLSSYNEQFF
CDR3 DNA: TGTGCCAGCACCAACCTCCAGGGGCTGAGCTCCTACAATGAGCAGTTCTTC

V gene: TRBV10-2
D gene: NA
clone size: NA
J gene: TRBJ1-1
CDR3 length: 13
CDR3 protein: CATQWGERTEAFF
CDR3 DNA: TGCGCCACTCAATGGGGGGAGAGGACTGAAGCTTTCTTT

V gene: TRBV7-9
D gene: NA
clone size: few
J gene: TRBJ1-2
CDR3 length: 14
CDR3 protein: CASSLWQGGYGYTF
CDR3 DNA: TGTGCCAGCAGCTTATGGCAGGGAGGGTATGGCTACACCTTC

V gene: TRBV19
D gene: TRBD1
clone size: NA
J gene: TRBJ2-1
CDR3 length: 15
CDR3 protein: CASSPTGGGYNEQFF
CDR3 DNA: TGTGCCAGTAGCCCCACAGGGGGCGGATACAATGAGCAGTTCTTC

V gene: TRBV30
D gene: TRBD1
clone size: NA
J gene: TRBJ1-2
CDR3 length: 15
CDR3 protein: CAWSTRTGGMGGYTF
CDR3 DNA: TGTGCCTGGAGTACTAGGACAGGGGGCATGGGTGGCTACACCTTC

V gene: TRBV7-3
D gene: TRBD2
clone size: NA
J gene: TRBJ2-1
CDR3 length: 13
CDR3 protein: CASSLNRGGEQFF
CDR3 DNA: TGTGCCAGCAGCTTAAACCGGGGGGGCGAGCAGTTCTTC

V gene: TRBV24-1
D gene: NA
clone size: NA
J gene: TRBJ2-7
CDR3 length: 13
CDR3 protein: CATSGDIPYEQYF
CDR3 DNA: TGTGCCACCAGTGGGGACATACCCTACGAGCAGTACTTC

V gene: TRBV5-1
D gene: NA
clone size: once
J gene: TRBJ1-4
CDR3 length: 15
CDR3 protein: CASSSGRGTNEKLFF
CDR3 DNA: TGCGCCAGCAGCTCTGGTAGGGGAACTAATGAAAAACTGTTTTTT

V gene: TRBV6-5
D gene: TRBD2
clone size: NA
J gene: TRBJ2-1
CDR3 length: 13
CDR3 protein: CASRTSGHNEQFF
CDR3 DNA: TGTGCCAGCCGGACTAGCGGTCACAATGAGCAGTTCTTC

V gene: TRBV7-9
D gene: TRBD1
clone size: few
J gene: TRBJ2-1
CDR3 length: 21
CDR3 protein: CASSRDRGRPTVGEVYNEQFF
CDR3 DNA: TGTGCCAGCAGCCGGGACAGGGGGCGTCCCACCGTGGGGGAAGTTTACAATGAGCAGTTCTTC

V gene: TRBV4-1
D gene: NA
clone size: NA
J gene: TRBJ1-6
CDR3 length: 18
CDR3 protein: CASSHPGAGEKDNSPLHF
CDR3 DNA: TGCGCCAGCAGCCACCCCGGGGCAGGGGAAAAAGATAATTCACCCCTCCACTTT

V gene: TRBV10-2
D gene: NA
clone size: once
J gene: TRBJ2-5
CDR3 length: 13
CDR3 protein: CASSWGREETQYF
CDR3 DNA: TGCGCCAGCAGCTGGGGCAGGGAAGAGACCCAGTACTTC

V gene: TRBV9
D gene: TRBD2
clone size: once
J gene: TRBJ2-2
CDR3 length: 16
CDR3 protein: CASSVGVAGVAGELFF
CDR3 DNA: TGTGCCAGCAGCGTAGGAGTAGCGGGGGTGGCCGGGGAGCTGTTTTTT

V gene: TRBV9
D gene: TRBD1
clone size: once
J gene: TRBJ2-3
CDR3 length: 13
CDR3 protein: CASSPGQADTQYF
CDR3 DNA: TGTGCCAGCAGCCCAGGACAGGCAGATACGCAGTATTTT

V gene: TRBV19
D gene: NA
clone size: NA
J gene: TRBJ1-1
CDR3 length: 14
CDR3 protein: CASSLGQTNTEAFF
CDR3 DNA: TGTGCCAGTAGTCTAGGACAGACGAACACTGAAGCTTTCTTT

V gene: TRBV30
D gene: TRBD1
clone size: NA
J gene: TRBJ1-3
CDR3 length: 14
CDR3 protein: CAWSIGTGGNTIYF
CDR3 DNA: TGTGCCTGGAGTATCGGGACAGGGGGAAACACCATATATTTT

V gene: TRBV30
D gene: TRBD1
clone size: NA
J gene: TRBJ2-1
CDR3 length: 13
CDR3 protein: CAWSGDRLNEQFF
CDR3 DNA: TGTGCCTGGAGTGGGGACAGGTTAAATGAGCAGTTCTTC

V gene: TRBV4-3
D gene: TRBD2
clone size: NA
J gene: TRBJ2-1
CDR3 length: 17
CDR3 protein: CASSLTSGGFSYNEQFF
CDR3 DNA: TGCGCCAGCAGCCTGACTAGCGGGGGGTTCTCCTACAATGAGCAGTTCTTC

V gene: TRBV6-5
D gene: TRBD2
clone size: once
J gene: TRBJ2-7
CDR3 length: 15
CDR3 protein: CASSYLPSGAYEQYF
CDR3 DNA: TGTGCCAGCAGTTACCTTCCCAGCGGGGCCTACGAGCAGTACTTC

V gene: TRBV27
D gene: NA
clone size: NA
J gene: TRBJ2-1
CDR3 length: 14
CDR3 protein: CASSPLSSYNEQFF
CDR3 DNA: TGTGCCAGCAGTCCTTTGAGCTCCTACAATGAGCAGTTCTTC

V gene: TRBV5-1
D gene: NA
clone size: NA
J gene: TRBJ1-2
CDR3 length: 15
CDR3 protein: CASSLVRGGSYGYTF
CDR3 DNA: TGCGCCAGCAGCTTGGTACGTGGAGGCAGCTATGGCTACACCTTC

V gene: TRBV4-2
D gene: NA
clone size: NA
J gene: TRBJ1-6
CDR3 length: 15
CDR3 protein: CASSQYRETNSPLHF
CDR3 DNA: TGTGCCAGCAGCCAATACAGGGAAACGAATTCACCCCTCCACTTT

V gene: TRBV9
D gene: TRBD2
clone size: NA
J gene: TRBJ2-5
CDR3 length: 14
CDR3 protein: CASSVGGGRETQYF
CDR3 DNA: TGTGCCAGCAGCGTAGGGGGAGGGAGGGAGACCCAGTACTTC

V gene: TRBV19
D gene: NA
clone size: NA
J gene: TRBJ1-4
CDR3 length: 15
CDR3 protein: CASSIGPGLNEKLFF
CDR3 DNA: TGTGCCAGTAGTATCGGTCCTGGACTTAATGAAAAACTGTTTTTT

V gene: TRBV19
D gene: TRBD1
clone size: NA
J gene: TRBJ2-3
CDR3 length: 14
CDR3 protein: CASRQGADTDTQYF
CDR3 DNA: TGTGCCAGTCGACAGGGGGCGGACACAGATACGCAGTATTTT

V gene: TRBV9
D gene: NA
clone size: NA
J gene: TRBJ2-1
CDR3 length: 14
CDR3 protein: CASSVGAIYNEQFF
CDR3 DNA: TGTGCCAGCAGCGTAGGGGCTATATACAATGAGCAGTTCTTC

V gene: TRBV7-9
D gene: TRBD1
clone size: once
J gene: TRBJ2-7
CDR3 length: 17
CDR3 protein: CASSPTTRTGSSYEQYF
CDR3 DNA: TGTGCCAGCAGCCCAACAACCAGGACAGGTTCCTCCTACGAGCAGTACTTC

V gene: TRBV7-3
D gene: NA
clone size: once
J gene: TRBJ1-6
CDR3 length: 13
CDR3 protein: CASSLPDNSPLHF
CDR3 DNA: TGTGCCAGCAGCTTACCCGATAATTCACCCCTCCACTTT

V gene: TRBV7-9
D gene: NA
clone size: NA
J gene: TRBJ1-1
CDR3 length: 14
CDR3 protein: CASTEDAGATEAFF
CDR3 DNA: TGTGCCAGCACCGAAGACGCGGGGGCCACTGAAGCTTTCTTT